This is a list of T cell receptor beta chains from one sample in a study of identical twins. From the 5' RACE reads, TCRdb called clonotypes with MiXCR, one entry per CDR3 protein. The table shows a few hundred thousand distinct CDR3 sequences, with approximately 24% occurring only once. These data also formed part of another study, on T cells expressing NK-cell markers.

Sequencing was performed on CD4+ T cells sorted from blood. The receptor set was obtained from a woman younger than 30 in good health. Each CDR3 is given with its conserved first and last residue. D genes are given only for firm matches. Part of the rows lack a size; the others show once, few, many or a class for expanded clones.

TGTGCCACCAGCTTACGGGGCCCTAGGGCACCCCTCCACTTT	CATSLRGPRAPLHF	TRBV15	TRBJ1-6	NA	few
TGCAGTGCTGCCCCGGGACTAGCGGGAGACGAGCAGTACTTC	CSAAPGLAGDEQYF	TRBV20-1	TRBJ2-7	TRBD2	NA
TGTGCCATCAGGGGCTCACTAGCGGGTGAGCAGTTCTTC	CAIRGSLAGEQFF	TRBV10-3	TRBJ2-1	TRBD2	NA
TGTGCCATCTCGGGACTAGTGGCGGATACGCAGTATTTT	CAISGLVADTQYF	TRBV10-3	TRBJ2-3	TRBD2	few
TGTGCCAGCAGCGTCGTCAGGGGGACTCGCACCTTC	CASSVVRGTRTF	TRBV9	TRBJ1-2	TRBD1	NA
TGTGCCAGCAGTTACCTGGCATGGGAGCAGTTCTTC	CASSYLAWEQFF	TRBV6-2/TRBV6-3	TRBJ2-1	NA	NA
TGCGCCAGCAGCTTGTCGTGGGGGAATAATTCACCCCTCCACTTT	CASSLSWGNNSPLHF	TRBV5-1	TRBJ1-6	NA	few
TGCGCCAGCAGCTTCGAGGACAGGGGGTACAATGAGCAGTTCTTC	CASSFEDRGYNEQFF	TRBV5-1	TRBJ2-1	TRBD1	few
TGCGCCAGCAGCTACGGACCTTTGGATACGCAGTATTTT	CASSYGPLDTQYF	TRBV5-1	TRBJ2-3	NA	NA
TGTGCCTGGAGTACTAGGGGAGGCAATCAGCCCCAGCATTTT	CAWSTRGGNQPQHF	TRBV30	TRBJ1-5	NA	NA
TGTGCCAGCAGTTACTATCGAAGGGTAATTGGCGGCACTGAAGCTTTCTTT	CASSYYRRVIGGTEAFF	TRBV6-5	TRBJ1-1	NA	few
TGCAGTGCTAGAATCGCAACAGGGGGCGGTTACAATGAGCAGTTCTTC	CSARIATGGGYNEQFF	TRBV20-1	TRBJ2-1	TRBD1	few
TGCGCCAGCAGGTGGACTAGCGGTCTGAGCTCCTACGAGCAGTACTTC	CASRWTSGLSSYEQYF	TRBV5-1	TRBJ2-7	TRBD2	NA
TGCAGTGCTGCTCCAGCTAGCGGGAGCCCCTACGAGCAGTACTTC	CSAAPASGSPYEQYF	TRBV20-1	TRBJ2-7	TRBD2	once
TGCAGCGCCAGAACCAGTTCTGGGGCCAACGTCCTGACTTTC	CSARTSSGANVLTF	TRBV29-1	TRBJ2-6	NA	NA
TGTGCCAGCAGCGAAACGCTAGCCGCTTTAGATACGCAGTATTTT	CASSETLAALDTQYF	TRBV3-1	TRBJ2-3	NA	few
TGTGCCAGCAGCCGTGAGAGCGGGAGGCTCTACGAGCAGTACTTC	CASSRESGRLYEQYF	TRBV7-8	TRBJ2-7	TRBD2	NA
TGTGCCAGCAGCGCGGACAGGGGAGGAGCCGAGCAGTACTTC	CASSADRGGAEQYF	TRBV5-4	TRBJ2-7	TRBD1	NA
TGCGCCAGCAGCTTGGCCCTAGCGGGGGGAGCGGAGACCCAGTACTTC	CASSLALAGGAETQYF	TRBV5-1	TRBJ2-5	TRBD2	NA
TGTGCCAGTCTAGGTCGGGGGAATTCACCCCTCCACTTT	CASLGRGNSPLHF	TRBV12-3/TRBV12-4	TRBJ1-6	NA	few
TGCTCCGCAATCGGGGGAGTTGGCAACAATGAGCAGTTCTTC	CSAIGGVGNNEQFF	TRBV20-1	TRBJ2-1	NA	NA
TGTGCCAGCACCCCATTAGGGGCTCATCAGCCCCAGCATTTT	CASTPLGAHQPQHF	TRBV6-1	TRBJ1-5	NA	NA
TGTGCCAGCAGTGGACAGTATAATTCACCCCTCCACTTT	CASSGQYNSPLHF	TRBV5-4	TRBJ1-6	NA	NA
TGTGCCAGCAGCTTAGAGGCTAGCGGGAGAGATACGCAGTATTTT	CASSLEASGRDTQYF	TRBV7-2	TRBJ2-3	TRBD2	NA
TGCAGTGCTAGATCGACAGGGATAGTAAACACCATATATTTT	CSARSTGIVNTIYF	TRBV20-1	TRBJ1-3	TRBD1	NA
TGTGCCAGCACCCCGGGACTAGCGGGCACAGATACGCAGTATTTT	CASTPGLAGTDTQYF	TRBV6-1	TRBJ2-3	TRBD2	NA
TGCAGCGTTCTCGACCCCTCCTACAATGAGCAGTTCTTC	CSVLDPSYNEQFF	TRBV29-1	TRBJ2-1	NA	few
TGTGCCATCAGCATAGATCAGAGGCCCCAGCATTTT	CAISIDQRPQHF	TRBV10-3	TRBJ1-5	NA	NA
TGTGCCAGTAGCCGAACCGGGGGGAGCGGAGAGGGAGATACGCAGTATTTT	CASSRTGGSGEGDTQYF	TRBV19	TRBJ2-3	TRBD2	NA
TGCGCCAGCAGCGGGGGACAGGCGGACAACACTGAAGCTTTCTTT	CASSGGQADNTEAFF	TRBV5-1	TRBJ1-1	TRBD1	NA
TGTGCCAGCAGCCAAACTAGAGGCCCCTACGAGCAGTACTTC	CASSQTRGPYEQYF	TRBV7-9	TRBJ2-7	NA	few
TGTGCCAGGACAGGGGGCAAAGAGACCCAGTACTTC	CARTGGKETQYF	TRBV10-3	TRBJ2-5	TRBD1	NA
TGCAGTGCCAGGAGGACAGGGGGTGGTGATGAGCAGTTCTTC	CSARRTGGGDEQFF	TRBV20-1	TRBJ2-1	TRBD1	few
NA	CASILGGSYNEQFF	TRBV12-3/TRBV12-4	TRBJ2-1	NA	NA
TGCAGTGCTGGGGCCTCAGATACGCAGTATTTT	CSAGASDTQYF	TRBV20-1	TRBJ2-3	NA	NA
TGTGCCATCAGTGAACCCCCGGGGTCCGGTCGGAACACAGATACGCAGTATTTT	CAISEPPGSGRNTDTQYF	TRBV10-3	TRBJ2-3	NA	many
TGTGCCAGCAGCGTAGCTCAGAGGGTCACTGAAGCTTTCTTT	CASSVAQRVTEAFF	TRBV9	TRBJ1-1	NA	NA
TGTGCCAGCAGCCTCGACCCGGGACTCACCTACAATGAGCAGTTCTTC	CASSLDPGLTYNEQFF	TRBV3-1	TRBJ2-1	NA	few
TGTGCCAGCAGCTTCGGGGGGTTTGCTGAAGCTTTCTTT	CASSFGGFAEAFF	TRBV5-6	TRBJ1-1	NA	NA
TGTGCCAGCAGCCCAAGTCCCGGGACTTTGCCGGTCACTGAAGCTTTCTTT	CASSPSPGTLPVTEAFF	TRBV12-3/TRBV12-4	TRBJ1-1	NA	few
TGTGCCAGCAGCCGTTACGGGACTAGCGGGGGGGCCCGGGGCTCCTACAATGAGCAGTTCTTC	CASSRYGTSGGARGSYNEQFF	TRBV4-2	TRBJ2-1	TRBD2	NA
TGTGCCAGCAGCCCACCGCCGGCCGGGGAGCTGTTTTTT	CASSPPPAGELFF	TRBV5-5	TRBJ2-2	NA	NA
TGTGCCAGCTCACCGACCGGGGTTGGGGCCAACGTCCTGACTTTC	CASSPTGVGANVLTF	TRBV18	TRBJ2-6	NA	NA
TGTGCCACCACCACTTCGAGAGGACCTTATAATTCACCCCTCCACTTT	CATTTSRGPYNSPLHF	TRBV24-1	TRBJ1-6	NA	NA
TGTGCCAGCAGCCAGGGACGTGAGCAGTTCTTC	CASSQGREQFF	TRBV12-3/TRBV12-4	TRBJ2-1	NA	few
TGCGCCAGCAGCTTGGATCCGGGGGCCCTCGAGCAGTACTTC	CASSLDPGALEQYF	TRBV5-1	TRBJ2-7	NA	NA
TGTGCCAGCAGTTCTAGCGGGTTTTCCTACAATGAGCAGTTCTTC	CASSSSGFSYNEQFF	TRBV6-5	TRBJ2-1	TRBD2	few
TGCAGTGCTGTCAGGGGGGCCGACGAGCAGTACTTC	CSAVRGADEQYF	TRBV20-1	TRBJ2-7	NA	few
TGTGCCAGCAGCCTCTCCGCTTTCGACGGCACCATATATTTT	CASSLSAFDGTIYF	TRBV7-2	TRBJ1-3	NA	few
TGTGCCAGCAGCCCGGGGCTTCGGGGGATTGAGCAGTTCTTC	CASSPGLRGIEQFF	TRBV14	TRBJ2-1	NA	few
TGTGCCAGCAGTTTACGCCAACCGGCGGGAGGCCACGAGCAGTACTTC	CASSLRQPAGGHEQYF	TRBV12-3/TRBV12-4	TRBJ2-7	TRBD2	few
TGCAGTGCTAGAGATGGGGCCAGGGACTATGGAAACACCATATATTTT	CSARDGARDYGNTIYF	TRBV20-1	TRBJ1-3	NA	NA
TGTGCCAGCAGCTTATCTTGGATAGATTACAATGAGCAGTTCTTC	CASSLSWIDYNEQFF	TRBV7-2	TRBJ2-1	NA	NA
TGTGCCAGCTGTCCTGGTGGATCCACGGCCCAGTACTTC	CASCPGGSTAQYF	TRBV6-1	TRBJ2-5	NA	NA
TGTGCCACCAGCAGACCTCCCAGCGGGGGGGCTTGGGGGTCCAATGAGCAGTTCTTC	CATSRPPSGGAWGSNEQFF	TRBV15	TRBJ2-1	TRBD2	NA
TGTGCCAGCAGCAAGGGCTCCTACAATGAGCAGTTCTTC	CASSKGSYNEQFF	TRBV7-2	TRBJ2-1	NA	NA
TGTGCCAGCAGTAACTCTGCTGGGGGGGCCTACGAGCAGTACTTC	CASSNSAGGAYEQYF	TRBV6-5	TRBJ2-7	TRBD2	few
TGCAGTGCATCGGGGAGCTATGGCTACACCTTC	CSASGSYGYTF	TRBV20-1	TRBJ1-2	NA	few
TGTGCCAGCAGCTTATTAGGACAGTACACTGAAGCTTTCTTT	CASSLLGQYTEAFF	TRBV7-2	TRBJ1-1	NA	NA